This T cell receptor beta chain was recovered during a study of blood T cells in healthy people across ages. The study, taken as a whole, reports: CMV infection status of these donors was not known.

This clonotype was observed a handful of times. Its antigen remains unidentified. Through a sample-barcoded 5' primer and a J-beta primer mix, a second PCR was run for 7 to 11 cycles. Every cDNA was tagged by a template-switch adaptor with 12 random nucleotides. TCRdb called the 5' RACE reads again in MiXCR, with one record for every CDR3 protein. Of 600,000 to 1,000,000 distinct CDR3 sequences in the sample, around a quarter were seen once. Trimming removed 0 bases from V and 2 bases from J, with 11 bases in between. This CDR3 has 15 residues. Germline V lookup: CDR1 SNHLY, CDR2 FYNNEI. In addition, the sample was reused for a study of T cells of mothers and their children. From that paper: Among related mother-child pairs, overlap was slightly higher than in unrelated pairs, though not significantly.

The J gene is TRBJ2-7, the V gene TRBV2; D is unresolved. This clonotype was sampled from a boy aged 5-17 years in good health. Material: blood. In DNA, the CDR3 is TGTGCCAGCAGTGAAGCCGCGGACGGAACCTACGAGCAGTACTTC. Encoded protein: CASSEAADGTYEQYF.